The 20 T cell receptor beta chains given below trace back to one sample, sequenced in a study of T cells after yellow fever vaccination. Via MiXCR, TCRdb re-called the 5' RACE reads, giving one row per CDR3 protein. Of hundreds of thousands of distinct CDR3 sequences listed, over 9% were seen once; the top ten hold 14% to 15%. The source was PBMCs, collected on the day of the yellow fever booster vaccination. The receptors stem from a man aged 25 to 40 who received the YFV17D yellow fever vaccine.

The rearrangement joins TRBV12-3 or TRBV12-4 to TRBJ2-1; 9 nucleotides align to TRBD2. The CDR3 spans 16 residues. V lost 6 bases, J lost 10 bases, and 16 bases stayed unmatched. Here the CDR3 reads CASSLPLAGGPGEQFF. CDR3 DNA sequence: TGTGCCAGCAGCCTCCCTTTGGCGGGAGGGCCGGGCGAGCAGTTCTTC.

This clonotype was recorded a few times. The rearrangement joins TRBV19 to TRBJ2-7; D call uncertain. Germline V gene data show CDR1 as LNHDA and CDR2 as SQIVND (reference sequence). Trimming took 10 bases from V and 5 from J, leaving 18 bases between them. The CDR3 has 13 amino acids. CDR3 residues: CATSDTRFNEQYF. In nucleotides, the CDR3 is TGTGCCACCAGTGACACTCGCTTCAACGAGCAGTACTTC.

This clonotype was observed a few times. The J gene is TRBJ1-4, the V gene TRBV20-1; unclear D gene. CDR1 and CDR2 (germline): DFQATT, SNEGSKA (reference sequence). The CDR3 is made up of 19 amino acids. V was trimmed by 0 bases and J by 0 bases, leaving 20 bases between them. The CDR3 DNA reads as TGCAGTGCTAGAGACTCCGACATGGAAAATACCTCAACTAATGAAAAACTGTTTTTT. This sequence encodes CSARDSDMENTSTNEKLFF.

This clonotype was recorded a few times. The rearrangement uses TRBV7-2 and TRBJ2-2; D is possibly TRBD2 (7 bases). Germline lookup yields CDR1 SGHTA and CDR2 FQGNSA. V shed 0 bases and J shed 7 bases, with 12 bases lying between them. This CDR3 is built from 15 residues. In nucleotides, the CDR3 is TGTGCCAGCAGCTTAGCCGGGGGGCGGGGCGGGGAGCTGTTTTTT. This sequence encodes CASSLAGGRGGELFF.

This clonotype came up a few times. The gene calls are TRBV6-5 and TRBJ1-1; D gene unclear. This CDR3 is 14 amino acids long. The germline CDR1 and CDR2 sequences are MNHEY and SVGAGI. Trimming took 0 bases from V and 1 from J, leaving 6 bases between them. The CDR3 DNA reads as TGTGCCAGCAGTTACTCGGGTAGGAACACTGAAGCTTTCTTT. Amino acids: CASSYSGRNTEAFF.

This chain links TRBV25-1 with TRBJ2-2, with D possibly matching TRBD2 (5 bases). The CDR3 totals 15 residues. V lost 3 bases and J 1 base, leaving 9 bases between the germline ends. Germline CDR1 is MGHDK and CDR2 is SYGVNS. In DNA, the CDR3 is TGTGCCAGCAGTGATCTAGCCGAGAACACCGGGGAGCTGTTTTTT. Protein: CASSDLAENTGELFF.

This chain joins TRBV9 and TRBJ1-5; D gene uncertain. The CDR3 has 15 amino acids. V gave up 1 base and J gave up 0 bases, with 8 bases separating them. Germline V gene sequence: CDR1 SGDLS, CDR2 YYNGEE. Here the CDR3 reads CASSVNPDSNQPQHF. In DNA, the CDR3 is TGTGCCAGCAGCGTAAACCCGGATAGCAATCAGCCCCAGCATTTT.

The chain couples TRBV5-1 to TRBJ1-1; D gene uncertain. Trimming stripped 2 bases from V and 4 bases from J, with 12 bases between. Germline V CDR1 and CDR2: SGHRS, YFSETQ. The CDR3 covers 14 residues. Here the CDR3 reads CASSFEALGTEAFF. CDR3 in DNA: TGCGCCAGCAGCTTCGAGGCCCTCGGCACTGAAGCTTTCTTT.

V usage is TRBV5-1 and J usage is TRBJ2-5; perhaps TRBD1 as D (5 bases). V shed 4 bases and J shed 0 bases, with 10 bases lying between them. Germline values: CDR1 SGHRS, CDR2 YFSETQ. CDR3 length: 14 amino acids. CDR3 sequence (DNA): TGCGCCAGCAGCCCCAGACAGCACCAAGAGACCCAGTACTTC. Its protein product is CASSPRQHQETQYF. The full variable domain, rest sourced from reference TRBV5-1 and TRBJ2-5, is KAGVTQTPRYLIKTRGQQVTLSCSPISGHRSVSWYQQTPGQGLQFLFEYFSETQRNKGNFPGRFSGRQFSNSRSEMNVSTLELGDSALYLCASSPRQHQETQYFGPGTRLLVL.

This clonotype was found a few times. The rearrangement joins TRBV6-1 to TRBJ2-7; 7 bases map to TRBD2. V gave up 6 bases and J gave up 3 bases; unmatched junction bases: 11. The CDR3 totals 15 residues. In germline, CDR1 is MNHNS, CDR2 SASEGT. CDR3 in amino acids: CASSTPVGGNYEQYF. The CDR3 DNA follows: TGTGCCAGCAGCACGCCCGTCGGGGGGAACTACGAGCAGTACTTC.

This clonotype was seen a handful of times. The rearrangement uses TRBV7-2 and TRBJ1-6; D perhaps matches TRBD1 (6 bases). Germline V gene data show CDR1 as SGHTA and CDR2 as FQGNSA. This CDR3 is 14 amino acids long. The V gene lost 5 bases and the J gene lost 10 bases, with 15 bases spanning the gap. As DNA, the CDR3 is TGTGCCAGCAGCCTCAGGGGTTCGGAGTCACCCCTCCACTTT. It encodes CASSLRGSESPLHF. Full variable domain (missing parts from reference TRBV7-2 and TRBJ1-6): GAGVSQSPSNKVTEKGKDVELRCDPISGHTALYWYRQSLGQGLEFLIYFQGNSAPDKSGLPSDRFSAERTGGSVSTLTIQRTQQEDSAVYLCASSLRGSESPLHFGNGTRLTVT.

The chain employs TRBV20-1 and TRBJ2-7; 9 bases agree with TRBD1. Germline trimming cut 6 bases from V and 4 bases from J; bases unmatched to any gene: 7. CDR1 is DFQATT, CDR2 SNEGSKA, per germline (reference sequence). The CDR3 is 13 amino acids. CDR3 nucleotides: TGCAGTGCCGAGTCGGACAGGGGTTACGAGCAGTACTTC. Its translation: CSAESDRGYEQYF.

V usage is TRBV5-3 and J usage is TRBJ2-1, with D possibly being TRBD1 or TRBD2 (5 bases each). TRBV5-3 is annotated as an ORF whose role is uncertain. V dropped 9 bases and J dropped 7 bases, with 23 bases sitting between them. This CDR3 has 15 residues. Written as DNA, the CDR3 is TGTGCCATGAGCCCGGGACGGACCATTTTAAATGAGCAGTTCTTC. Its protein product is CAMSPGRTILNEQFF.

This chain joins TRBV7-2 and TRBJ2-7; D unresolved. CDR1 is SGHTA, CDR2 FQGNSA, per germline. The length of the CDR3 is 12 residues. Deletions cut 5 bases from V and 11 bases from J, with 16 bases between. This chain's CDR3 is CASSHFSRVKYF. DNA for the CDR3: TGTGCCAGCAGCCACTTCAGCCGGGTTAAGTACTTC.

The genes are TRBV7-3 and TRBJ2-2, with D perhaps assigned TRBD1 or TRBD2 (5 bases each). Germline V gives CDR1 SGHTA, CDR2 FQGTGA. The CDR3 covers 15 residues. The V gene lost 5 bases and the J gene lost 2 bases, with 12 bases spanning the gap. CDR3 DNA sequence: TGTGCCAGCAGCAAAGGGACCTCTAACACCGGGGAGCTGTTTTTT. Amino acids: CASSKGTSNTGELFF.

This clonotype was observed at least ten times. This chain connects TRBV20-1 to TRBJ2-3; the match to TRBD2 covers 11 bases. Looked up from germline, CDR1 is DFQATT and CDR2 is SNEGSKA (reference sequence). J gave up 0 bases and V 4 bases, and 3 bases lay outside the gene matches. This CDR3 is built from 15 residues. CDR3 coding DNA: TGCAGTGCTATGAGACTAGCGGGGAGCACAGATACGCAGTATTTT. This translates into CSAMRLAGSTDTQYF.

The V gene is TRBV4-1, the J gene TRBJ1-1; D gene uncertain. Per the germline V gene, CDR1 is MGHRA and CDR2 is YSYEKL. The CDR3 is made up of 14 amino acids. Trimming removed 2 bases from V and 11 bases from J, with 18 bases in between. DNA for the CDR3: TGCGCCAGCAGCCAACCTATGGGTGGCACGGGGGCTTTCTTT. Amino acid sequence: CASSQPMGGTGAFF.

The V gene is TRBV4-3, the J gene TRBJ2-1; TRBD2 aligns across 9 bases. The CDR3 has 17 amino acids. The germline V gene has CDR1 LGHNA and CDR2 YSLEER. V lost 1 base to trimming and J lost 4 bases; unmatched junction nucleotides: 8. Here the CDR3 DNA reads TGCGCCAGCAGCCAAGGTGGGGCGGGAGGGCCTTACAATGAGCAGTTCTTC. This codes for CASSQGGAGGPYNEQFF.

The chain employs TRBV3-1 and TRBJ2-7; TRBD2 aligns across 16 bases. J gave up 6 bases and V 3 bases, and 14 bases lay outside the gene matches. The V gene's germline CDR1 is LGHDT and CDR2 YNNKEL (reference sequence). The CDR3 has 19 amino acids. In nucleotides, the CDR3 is TGTGCCAGCAGCCAGGAGCCGGGACTAGCGGGAGGGCCAGCAAGCGAGCAGTACTTC. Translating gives CASSQEPGLAGGPASEQYF.

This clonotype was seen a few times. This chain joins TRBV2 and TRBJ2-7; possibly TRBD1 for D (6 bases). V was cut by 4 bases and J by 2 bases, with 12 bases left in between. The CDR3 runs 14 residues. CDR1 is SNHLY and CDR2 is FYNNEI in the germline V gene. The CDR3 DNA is TGTGCCAGCAGTGTCGAAGGGGGTGCCTACGAGCAGTACTTC. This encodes CASSVEGGAYEQYF. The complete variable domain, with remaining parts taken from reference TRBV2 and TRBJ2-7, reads EPEVTQTPSHQVTQMGQEVILRCVPISNHLYFYWYRQILGQKVEFLVSFYNNEISEKSEIFDDQFSVERPDGSNFTLKIRSTKLEDSAMYFCASSVEGGAYEQYFGPGTRLTVT.